This TCR beta chain is drawn from a study of T cell changes during pregnancy in multiple sclerosis. Repertoires were generated with immunoSEQ multiplex PCR, while TCRdb's copy carries only in-frame clones and drops some. The sample records over 65,000 clones, about 89% being singletons. This clonotype was sampled from a female donor with multiple sclerosis, enrolled in a pregnancy study. The material was peripheral blood, obtained in the first trimester of pregnancy.

The CDR3 coding sequence is TGCGCCAGCAGCTTGAATCGGAATGAGCAGTTCTTC. As protein: CASSLNRNEQFF. This chain connects TRBV5-1 to TRBJ2-1; D is ambiguous. This CDR3 comprises 12 residues. The ends were cut back, 1 base at V and 7 bases at J, with 6 bases in the middle. CDR1 and CDR2 from the germline V gene are SGHRS and YFSETQ.